The clone carrying this T cell receptor (beta chain) was counted a few times. A sample-barcoded 5' primer and a J-beta primer mix were used in a second PCR of roughly 6 to 11 cycles. From the 5' RACE reads, TCRdb called clonotypes with MiXCR, one entry per CDR3 protein. Among about a million distinct CDR3 sequences listed, approximately 38% were seen once. The sample comes from a study of blood T cells in healthy people across ages. On the study more broadly: About one barcoded beta molecule per two T cells came from capture by template switching.

CDR1 is SGHTA, CDR2 FQGNSA, per germline. The CDR3 sequence is 15 residues long. The V gene lost 3 bases and the J gene lost 0 bases, with 9 bases spanning the gap. The sample comprised blood. J is TRBJ2-1 and V is TRBV7-2, with D perhaps TRBD1 or TRBD2 (6 bases each). This clonotype was sampled from a man younger than 35 in good health. In nucleotides, the CDR3 is TGTGCCAGCAGCTTCCGGGGGCCCTCCTACAATGAGCAGTTCTTC. Protein sequence: CASSFRGPSYNEQFF.